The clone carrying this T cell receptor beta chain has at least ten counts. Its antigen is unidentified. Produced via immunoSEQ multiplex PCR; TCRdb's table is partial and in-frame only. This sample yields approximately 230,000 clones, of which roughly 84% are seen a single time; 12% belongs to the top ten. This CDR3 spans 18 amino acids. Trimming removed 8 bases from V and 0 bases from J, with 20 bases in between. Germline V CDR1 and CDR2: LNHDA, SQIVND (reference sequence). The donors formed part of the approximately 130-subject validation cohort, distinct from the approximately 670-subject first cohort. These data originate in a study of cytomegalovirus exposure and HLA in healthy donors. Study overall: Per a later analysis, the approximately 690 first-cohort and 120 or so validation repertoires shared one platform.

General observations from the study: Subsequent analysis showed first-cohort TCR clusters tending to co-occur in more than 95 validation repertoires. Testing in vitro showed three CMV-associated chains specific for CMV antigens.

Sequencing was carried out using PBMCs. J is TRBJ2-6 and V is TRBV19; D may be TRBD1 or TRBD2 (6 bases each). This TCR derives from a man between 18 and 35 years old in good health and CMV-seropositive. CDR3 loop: CASALGGSAISGANVLTF. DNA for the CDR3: TGTGCCAGTGCTCTCGGGGGCTCCGCTATCTCTGGGGCCAACGTCCTGACTTTC.